This passage covers 20 T cell receptor beta chains from one sample sequenced in a study of blood T cell repertoires in COVID-19. Produced via immunoSEQ multiplex PCR; TCRdb's table is partial and in-frame only. The sample lists approximately 58,000 clones; approximately 82% were seen once. The sequenced material came from peripheral blood. The receptors derive from a woman aged 55-69 years with acute or convalescent COVID-19.

This chain links TRBV18 with TRBJ2-7, with TRBD2 as a possible D gene (5 bases). In germline, CDR1 is KGHSH, CDR2 LQKENI. The CDR3 loop spans 13 amino acids. V lost 4 bases to trimming and J lost 2 bases, with 9 bases between them. The CDR3 protein is CASSQRETYEQYF. Written as DNA, the CDR3 is TGTGCCAGCTCACAGAGGGAAACCTACGAGCAGTACTTC.

The V gene is TRBV7-8, the J gene TRBJ2-3, with TRBD2 identical over 9 bases. Unmatched junction bases numbered 10, after V lost 10 bases and J lost 2 bases. From germline, CDR1 is SGHVS and CDR2 FQNEAQ. The CDR3 sequence is 15 residues long. As DNA, the CDR3 is TGTGCCACTTATTTAGCGGGGGCCACCACAGATACGCAGTATTTT. This sequence encodes CATYLAGATTDTQYF.

The chain uses TRBV29-1 and TRBJ1-3; 9 bases fit TRBD1. The CDR3 has 14 amino acids. Germline V gene lookup returns CDR1 SQVTM and CDR2 ANQGSEA. The V segment lost 6 bases and the J segment 4 bases; nucleotides outside the gene matches: 7. Here the CDR3 DNA reads TGCAGCGTCGACCTCGGGACAGGGGGAAACACCATATATTTT. Translating gives CSVDLGTGGNTIYF.

The CDR3 DNA reads TGCGCCAGCAGCCAGACAGGGAACACTGAAGCTTTCTTT. It translates to CASSQTGNTEAFF. This chain uses TRBV5-1 with TRBJ1-1; D is perhaps TRBD1 (6 bases). Germline V gene data show CDR1 as SGHRS and CDR2 as YFSETQ. Trimming stripped 4 bases from V and 1 base from J, with 8 bases between. The CDR3 is 13 residues long.

The V call is TRBV11-2, the J call TRBJ1-3; weak D call: TRBD1 (5 bases). CDR1 is SGHAT, CDR2 FQNNGV, per germline. Trimming pared 5 bases from V and 1 base from J, leaving 21 bases between. The CDR3 is made up of 18 amino acids. This chain's CDR3 is CASSQGPGQGLSGNTIYF. Here the CDR3 DNA reads TGTGCCAGCAGCCAAGGTCCCGGTCAGGGACTTTCTGGAAACACCATATATTTT.

CDR3 protein: CASSPEVVGAGGYTF. CDR3 nucleotides: TGCGCCAGCAGCCCCGAGGTTGTGGGGGCTGGTGGCTACACCTTC. The genes are TRBV5-1 and TRBJ1-2; maybe TRBD1 (6 bases). The CDR3 runs to 15 residues. From germline, CDR1 is SGHRS and CDR2 YFSETQ. Trimming stripped 4 bases from V and 7 bases from J, with 20 bases between. Full variable domain (rest looked up from reference TRBV5-1 and TRBJ1-2): KAGVTQTPRYLIKTRGQQVTLSCSPISGHRSVSWYQQTPGQGLQFLFEYFSETQRNKGNFPGRFSGRQFSNSRSEMNVSTLELGDSALYLCASSPEVVGAGGYTFGSGTRLTVV.

This clone was counted once. V gene TRBV2 combines with J gene TRBJ1-6, with 7 bases fitting TRBD1. Germline V gives CDR1 SNHLY, CDR2 FYNNEI. The CDR3 has 15 amino acids. Trimming took 4 bases from V and 7 from J; bases not matched to a gene: 7. The CDR3 reads CASSAPDRQNSPLHF. DNA of the CDR3: TGTGCCAGCAGTGCCCCGGACAGGCAAAATTCACCCCTCCACTTT.

This clone has only a few counts. The V call is TRBV3-1 (or the pseudogene TRBV3-2), the J call TRBJ1-2; D not resolved. CDR3 size: 14 residues. V was pared by 0 bases and J by 5 bases, with 10 bases between. In germline, CDR1 is LGHDT, CDR2 YNNKEL (reference sequence). The CDR3 protein is CASSQERRPYGYTF. The CDR3, as DNA: TGTGCCAGCAGCCAAGAAAGGAGACCTTATGGCTACACCTTC.

The chain joins TRBV6-1 to TRBJ1-6; D is perhaps TRBD1 (6 bases). Germline V CDR1 and CDR2: MNHNS, SASEGT. This CDR3 is 18 amino acids long. The V and J ends lost 3 bases and 8 bases respectively, with 23 bases between them. CDR3 region: CASSDPRDTPRRDSPLHF. DNA for the CDR3: TGTGCCAGCAGTGATCCTCGGGACACCCCAAGGAGAGATTCACCCCTCCACTTT.

This clone was recorded once. V gene TRBV19 combines with J gene TRBJ1-2; 7 nucleotides align to TRBD1. Trimming removed 4 bases from V and 8 bases from J; junction bases left unmatched: 13. The CDR3 is 15 amino acids. In germline, CDR1 is LNHDA, CDR2 SQIVND (reference sequence). The CDR3 loop reads CASSTTTGHPGGYTF. The CDR3 DNA sequence: TGTGCCAGTAGTACGACGACAGGGCATCCCGGGGGCTACACCTTC.

This clone was observed a few times. The rearrangement links TRBV3-1 (or the pseudogene TRBV3-2) to TRBJ2-3; the D gene is possibly TRBD2 (6 bases). Germline V lookup: CDR1 LGHDT, CDR2 YNNKEL (reference sequence). Trimming cost V 0 bases and J 8 bases, with 9 bases left between them. The CDR3 has 13 amino acids. The CDR3 coding sequence is TGTGCCAGCAGCCAAGAGCTGGGGGGTACGCAGTATTTT. Translated, it gives CASSQELGGTQYF.

V gene TRBV2 combines with J gene TRBJ2-5, with D tentatively TRBD1 (6 bases). There are 17 residues in the CDR3. The V end lost 6 bases, the J end lost 1 base, and 21 bases lay between the germline ends. Germline V gene data show CDR1 as SNHLY and CDR2 as FYNNEI. As DNA, the CDR3 is TGTGCCAGCAGCCGCGCGTGGGACATGGTCTCCCAAGAGACCCAGTACTTC. Protein sequence: CASSRAWDMVSQETQYF. The whole variable domain, filled in from reference TRBV2 and TRBJ2-5, reads EPEVTQTPSHQVTQMGQEVILRCVPISNHLYFYWYRQILGQKVEFLVSFYNNEISEKSEIFDDQFSVERPDGSNFTLKIRSTKLEDSAMYFCASSRAWDMVSQETQYFGPGTRLLVL.

This sequence joins TRBV6-4 and TRBJ1-2, with D unclear. The CDR3 length is 14 residues. Germline CDR1 reads MRHNA; CDR2 reads SNTAGT. Trimming stripped 4 bases from V and 6 bases from J, with 15 bases between. This CDR3 reads CASSADPGSHGYTF. The CDR3 nucleotides read TGTGCCAGCAGTGCTGACCCGGGATCGCATGGCTACACCTTC.

The J gene is TRBJ1-4, the V gene TRBV5-1, with no clear D. The CDR3 contains 16 residues. Germline V gene data show CDR1 as SGHRS and CDR2 as YFSETQ. The germline V and J ends were trimmed by 0 bases and 2 bases, with 11 bases remaining between them. The CDR3 sequence is CASSLAPGSTNEKLFF. The CDR3 coding sequence is TGCGCCAGCAGCTTGGCCCCAGGCTCCACTAATGAAAAACTGTTTTTT.

The gene calls are TRBV9 and TRBJ2-3; 9 bases map to TRBD2. J was trimmed by 1 base and V by 0 bases; bases with no gene match: 3. This CDR3 spans 16 amino acids. Germline-derived CDR1 and CDR2 are SGDLS and YYNGEE. The CDR3: CASSVDVAGGTDTQYF. DNA for the CDR3: TGTGCCAGCAGCGTAGATGTAGCGGGGGGCACAGATACGCAGTATTTT.

The chain employs TRBV5-4 and TRBJ2-2; D is perhaps TRBD1 (5 bases). Germline CDR1 is SGHNT and CDR2 is YYREEE (reference sequence). The CDR3 covers 16 residues. V lost 0 bases and J lost 0, with 9 bases in between. The CDR3 DNA reads TGTGCCAGCAGCTTGGAGGGGCTATCGAACACCGGGGAGCTGTTTTTT. Protein sequence: CASSLEGLSNTGELFF.

The rearrangement joins TRBV18 to TRBJ1-1; D might be TRBD1 (5 bases). Trimming left V 5 bases short and J 4 bases short, with 14 bases between. CDR1 and CDR2 from the germline V gene are KGHSH and LQKENI. CDR3 length: 14 residues. The CDR3 DNA sequence: TGTGCCAGCTCAGCTCCCGGGGGGGGCACTGAAGCTTTCTTT. Its translation: CASSAPGGGTEAFF.

The rearrangement links TRBV7-8 to TRBJ2-2; 7 bases fit TRBD2. The CDR3 runs to 15 residues. Losses at the gene ends were 2 bases for V and 1 base for J; bases not matched to a gene: 1. Germline lookup yields CDR1 SGHVS and CDR2 FQNEAQ. The CDR3 sequence: CASSLTGGNTGELFF. The DNA of the CDR3 is TGTGCCAGCAGCTTAACGGGGGGGAACACCGGGGAGCTGTTTTTT. The variable domain in full, with the rest retrieved from reference TRBV7-8 and TRBJ2-2, is GAGVSQSPRYKVAKRGQDVALRCDPISGHVSLFWYQQALGQGPEFLTYFQNEAQLDKSGLPSDRFFAERPEGSVSTLKIQRTQQEDSAVYLCASSLTGGNTGELFFGEGSRLTVL.

The chain recombines TRBV6-5 with TRBJ1-2, with D possibly TRBD1 on 5 matching bases. The germline V gene encodes CDR1 MNHEY and CDR2 SVGAGI. Trimming shortened V by 2 bases and J by 2 bases, and 6 bases separated the two germline ends. The CDR3 is 13 amino acids. The CDR3 region has the DNA TGTGCCAGCAGTTACAAGGGGAACTATGGCTACACCTTC. Protein product: CASSYKGNYGYTF.

This clone is categorized as medium-sized (0.01 to 0.1%). This chain joins TRBV19 and TRBJ2-7; 11 bases are a match to TRBD2. The CDR3 sequence is 17 residues long. Germline-derived CDR1 and CDR2 are LNHDA and SQIVND (reference sequence). The junction had 10 bases not matched to a gene; V was cut back by 0 bases and J by 6 bases. The CDR3 region is CASSIDFGSGGDGEQYF. The CDR3 DNA reads as TGTGCCAGTAGTATAGATTTTGGTAGCGGGGGGGATGGCGAGCAGTACTTC. Filled out from reference TRBV19 and TRBJ2-7, the complete variable domain reads DGGITQSPKYLFRKEGQNVTLSCEQNLNHDAMYWYRQDPGQGLRLIYYSQIVNDFQKGDIAEGYSVSREKKESFPLTVTSAQKNPTAFYLCASSIDFGSGGDGEQYFGPGTRLTVT.